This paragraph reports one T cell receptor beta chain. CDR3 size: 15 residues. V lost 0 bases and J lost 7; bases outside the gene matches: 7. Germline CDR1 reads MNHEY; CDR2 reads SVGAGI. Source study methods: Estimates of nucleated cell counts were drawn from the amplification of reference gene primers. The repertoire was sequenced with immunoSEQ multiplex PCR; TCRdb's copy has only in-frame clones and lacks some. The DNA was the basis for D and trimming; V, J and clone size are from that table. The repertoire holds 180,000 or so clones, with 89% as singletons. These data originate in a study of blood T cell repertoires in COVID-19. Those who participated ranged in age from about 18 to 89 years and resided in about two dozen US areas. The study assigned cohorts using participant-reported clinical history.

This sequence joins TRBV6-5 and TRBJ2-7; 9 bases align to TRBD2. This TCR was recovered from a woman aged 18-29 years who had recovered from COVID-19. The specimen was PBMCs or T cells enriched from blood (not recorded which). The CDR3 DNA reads TGTGCCAGCAGTTACTCGGCGGGAGGGCCGGGAGAGCAGTACTTC. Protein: CASSYSAGGPGEQYF.